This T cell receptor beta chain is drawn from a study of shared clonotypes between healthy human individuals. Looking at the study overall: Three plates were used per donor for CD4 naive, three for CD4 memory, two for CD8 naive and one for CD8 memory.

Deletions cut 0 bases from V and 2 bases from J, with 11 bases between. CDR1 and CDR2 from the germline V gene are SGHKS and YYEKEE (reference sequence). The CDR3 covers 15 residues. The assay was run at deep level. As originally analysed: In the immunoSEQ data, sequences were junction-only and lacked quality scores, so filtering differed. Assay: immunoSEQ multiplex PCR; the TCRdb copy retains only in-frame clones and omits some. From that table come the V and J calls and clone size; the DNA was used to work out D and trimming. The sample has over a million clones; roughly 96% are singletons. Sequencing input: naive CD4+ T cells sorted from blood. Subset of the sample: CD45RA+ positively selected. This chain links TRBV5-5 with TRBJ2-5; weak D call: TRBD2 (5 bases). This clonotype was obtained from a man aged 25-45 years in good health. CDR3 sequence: CASSLEGTGQETQYF. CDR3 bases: TGTGCCAGCAGCTTGGAGGGAACGGGGCAAGAGACCCAGTACTTC.